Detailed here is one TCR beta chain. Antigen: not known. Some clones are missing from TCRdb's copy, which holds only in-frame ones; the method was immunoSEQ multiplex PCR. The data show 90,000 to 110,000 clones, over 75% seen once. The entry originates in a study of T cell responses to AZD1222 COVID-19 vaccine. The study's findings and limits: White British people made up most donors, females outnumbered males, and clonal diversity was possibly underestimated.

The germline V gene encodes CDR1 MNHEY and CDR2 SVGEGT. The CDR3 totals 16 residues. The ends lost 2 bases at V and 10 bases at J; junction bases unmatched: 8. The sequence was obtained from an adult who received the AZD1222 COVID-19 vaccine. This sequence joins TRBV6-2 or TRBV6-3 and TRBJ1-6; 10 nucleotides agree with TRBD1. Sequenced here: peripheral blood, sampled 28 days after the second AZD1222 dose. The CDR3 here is CASSYPTGGVGSPLHF. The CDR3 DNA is TGTGCCAGCAGTTACCCGACAGGGGGCGTAGGATCACCCCTCCACTTT.